The 10 T cell receptor beta chains given below trace back to one sample, sequenced in a study of CD8 T cells in ankylosing spondylitis. One entry per CDR3 protein results from TCRdb running MiXCR on the 5' RACE reads. The table includes roughly 150,000 distinct CDR3 sequences, around a third detected once. The sample consisted of synovial fluid, either unsorted or a sorted T cell fraction (not recorded which). The receptors derive from a male donor with ankylosing spondylitis.

This clonotype was counted only a few times. The chain joins TRBV27 to TRBJ2-7; 9 bases agree with TRBD2. The CDR3 runs to 18 residues. J was trimmed by 0 bases and V by 3 bases; bases with no gene match: 12. The germline CDR1 and CDR2 sequences are MNHEY and SMNVEV (reference sequence). CDR3 in DNA: TGTGCCAGCAGTTTCCGAACTCCCAGCGGGAGGCCCTCCTACGAGCAGTACTTC. It codes for CASSFRTPSGRPSYEQYF.

Only one count was recorded for this clonotype. V and J are TRBV5-6 and TRBJ2-1; D gene unclear. The CDR3 is 12 amino acids. V lost 1 base and J lost 7, with 6 bases in between. CDR1 is SGHDT, CDR2 YYEEEE, per germline. This chain's CDR3 is CASSLIGNEQFF. Written as DNA, the CDR3 is TGTGCCAGCAGCTTGATAGGGAATGAGCAGTTCTTC.

In DNA form, the CDR3 reads TGCGCCAGCAGCCTGAATGGTGGGGGAGAACTTCAAGAGACCCAGTACTTC. It translates to CASSLNGGGELQETQYF. The chain combines TRBV4-1 with TRBJ2-5; the D gene could be TRBD1 or TRBD2 (5 bases each). Trimming pared 4 bases from V and 2 bases from J, leaving 20 bases between. The CDR3 spans 17 residues. Germline CDR1 MGHRA, CDR2 YSYEKL.

The sample holds a few counts of this clonotype. The chain carries TRBV19 and TRBJ1-3; 7 bases fit TRBD1. The CDR3 is 14 amino acids. The junction had 3 bases not matched to a gene; V was cut back by 5 bases and J by 2 bases. CDR1 is LNHDA, CDR2 SQIVND, per germline (reference sequence). CDR3 DNA sequence: TGTGCCAGTAGTTCGACAGGGCCTGGAAACACCATATATTTT. The encoded protein is CASSSTGPGNTIYF.

The chain links TRBV11-2 to TRBJ2-7; no clear D. Trimming took 8 bases from V and 0 from J, leaving 14 bases between them. The CDR3 covers 14 residues. CDR1 SGHAT and CDR2 FQNNGV come from the germline V gene. The chain's CDR3 is CASCPVTGSYEQYF. CDR3 DNA: TGTGCCAGCTGTCCGGTTACGGGCTCCTACGAGCAGTACTTC.

J is TRBJ2-2 and V is TRBV6-1; 9 bases line up with TRBD2. The CDR3 consists of 15 residues. Germline assignment: CDR1 MNHNS and CDR2 SASEGT. V lost 3 bases, J lost 1 base, and 0 bases stayed unmatched. CDR3 sequence: CASSDSGGNTGELFF. CDR3 nucleotide sequence: TGTGCCAGCAGTGATAGCGGGGGGAACACCGGGGAGCTGTTTTTT.

The gene calls are TRBV30 and TRBJ1-2; D gene unclear. The CDR3 loop spans 11 amino acids. V was pared by 1 base and J by 4 bases, with 4 bases between. Germline CDR1 GTSNPN, CDR2 SVGIG (reference sequence). The CDR3 region has the DNA TGTGCCTGGAGTGAGGCCTATGGCTACACCTTC. This sequence encodes CAWSEAYGYTF.

This clonotype was recorded many times. The gene calls are TRBV4-3 and TRBJ2-3, with 10 bases matching TRBD2. The germline V gene encodes CDR1 LGHNA and CDR2 YSLEER. The CDR3 extends over 16 amino acids. V shed 0 bases, J shed 2 bases, and the junction held 2 bases outside the gene matches. The CDR3, as DNA: TGCGCCAGCAGCCAAGACCTAGCGGGAGCCACAGATACGCAGTATTTT. Translation: CASSQDLAGATDTQYF.

The genes are TRBV28 and TRBJ2-5, with D possibly being TRBD1 or TRBD2 (6 bases each). Per the germline V gene, CDR1 is MDHEN and CDR2 is SYDVKM. The V end lost 1 base, the J end lost 5 bases, and 17 bases lay between the germline ends. The CDR3 totals 16 residues. CDR3 in DNA: TGTGCCAGCAGTTTATACCTGGGGGGCGCAGGGGAGACCCAGTACTTC. Protein: CASSLYLGGAGETQYF.

The chain couples TRBV20-1 to TRBJ2-3; TRBD2 agrees at 12 bases. Germline V gene data show CDR1 as DFQATT and CDR2 as SNEGSKA (reference sequence). CDR3 length equals 15 residues. After removal of 6 bases from V and 0 bases from J, the junction contained 4 bases not matched to a gene. The CDR3 reads CSAIGTSGSTDTQYF. Here the CDR3 DNA reads TGCAGTGCCATCGGGACTAGCGGGAGCACAGATACGCAGTATTTT.